These 31 T cell receptor beta chains were all obtained from the same sample, sequenced in a study of blood T cell repertoires in COVID-19. This table comes from immunoSEQ multiplex PCR, and its TCRdb copy is limited to in-frame clones, with some not included. The table shows approximately 190,000 clones, with around 80% occurring only once. The sequencing input was peripheral blood. The receptors shown here come from a man in his thirties or forties with active or convalescent COVID-19.

The V gene is TRBV6-1, the J gene TRBJ2-6, with D perhaps TRBD1 (6 bases). CDR3 length equals 19 residues. CDR1 MNHNS and CDR2 SASEGT come from the germline V gene. The V end lost 4 bases, the J end lost 0 bases, and 19 bases lay between the germline ends. CDR3 DNA: TGTGCCAGCAGTGGAGACGACAGGTGGGGATCCTCTGGGGCCAACGTCCTGACTTTC. Protein sequence: CASSGDDRWGSSGANVLTF.

V is TRBV2 and J is TRBJ1-1, with 7 positions matching TRBD1. Germline V CDR1 and CDR2: SNHLY, FYNNEI. With V trimmed by 4 bases and J by 4 bases, 6 bases remained unmatched. CDR3 length equals 14 residues. The CDR3 coding sequence is TGTGCCAGCAGTGTGACAGGGTTTAGCACTGAAGCTTTCTTT. Translated, it gives CASSVTGFSTEAFF. The variable domain in full, with the rest retrieved from reference TRBV2 and TRBJ1-1, is EPEVTQTPSHQVTQMGQEVILRCVPISNHLYFYWYRQILGQKVEFLVSFYNNEISEKSEIFDDQFSVERPDGSNFTLKIRSTKLEDSAMYFCASSVTGFSTEAFFGQGTRLTVV.

This rearrangement joins TRBV5-4 to TRBJ2-7; 10 nucleotides align to TRBD2. The CDR3 has 15 amino acids. Trimming took 5 bases from V and 1 from J; bases not matched to a gene: 6. Germline V gene lookup returns CDR1 SGHNT and CDR2 YYREEE (reference sequence). This chain's CDR3 is CASSSSGRGSYEQYF. The CDR3 DNA reads TGTGCCAGCAGTTCTAGCGGGAGAGGTTCCTACGAGCAGTACTTC.

This chain joins TRBV9 and TRBJ1-5; possible D gene TRBD1, 5 bases. The CDR3 runs to 15 residues. Germline CDR1 and CDR2: SGDLS and YYNGEE. V was cut by 0 bases and J by 4 bases, with 11 bases left in between. The CDR3 DNA reads TGTGCCAGCAGCGTAGGGGGGACTGATAATCAGCCCCAGCATTTT. It codes for CASSVGGTDNQPQHF.

This clone turned up a few times. V usage is TRBV21-1 and J usage is TRBJ2-7; the D segment call TRBD2 is taken from the table without a DNA check. TRBV21-1 counts as a pseudogene. The CDR3 is 15 amino acids. CDR3 DNA sequence: TGTGCCAGCAGCAATGGACTAGCGGGAGGATGTGAGCAGTACTTC. Translated: CASSNGLAGGCEQYF.

This chain links TRBV19 with TRBJ1-5; no reliable D call. This CDR3 spans 15 amino acids. V was shortened by 7 bases and J by 2 bases, with 15 bases between the two germline ends. Germline V gene sequence: CDR1 LNHDA, CDR2 SQIVND (reference sequence). The CDR3 here is CASTLALSGNQPQHF. CDR3 in DNA: TGTGCCAGTACTTTGGCCCTCAGTGGCAATCAGCCCCAGCATTTT.

This chain links TRBV27 with TRBJ2-7, with 12 bases fitting TRBD2. The junction had 6 bases not matched to a gene; V was cut back by 2 bases and J by 7 bases. Germline CDR1 MNHEY, CDR2 SMNVEV (reference sequence). The CDR3 covers 15 residues. DNA for the CDR3: TGTGCCAGCAGTTTAGCGACTAGCGGGGGCGGGGAGCAGTACGTC. Its translation is CASSLATSGGGEQYV.

The chain uses TRBV29-1 and TRBJ1-3; perhaps TRBD1 as D (5 bases). The germline V gene has CDR1 SQVTM and CDR2 ANQGSEA. V was cut by 1 base and J by 5 bases, with 9 bases left in between. The CDR3 contains 13 residues. The CDR3 DNA reads as TGCAGCGTTGAAGCAGGGTCCCGAAACACCATATATTTT. Translating gives CSVEAGSRNTIYF.

This clone was observed a single time. This chain joins TRBV12-3 or TRBV12-4 and TRBJ1-5; 7 positions match TRBD1. The CDR3 length is 13 residues. J lost 7 bases, V lost 6 bases, and 6 bases had no gene match. CDR3 amino acids: CASSRQGGQPQHF. Here the CDR3 DNA reads TGTGCCAGCAGCCGACAGGGAGGACAGCCCCAGCATTTT.

CDR3 loop: CASSYSVQGTSPLHF. The CDR3 DNA is TGTGCCAGCAGTTACTCTGTACAGGGTACCTCACCCCTCCACTTT. V gene TRBV6-5 combines with J gene TRBJ1-6; maybe TRBD1 (6 bases). The germline gives CDR1 MNHEY, CDR2 SVGAGI. CDR3 length: 15 residues. V lost 0 bases, J lost 10 bases, and 13 bases lay in between.

The chain is built from TRBV24-1 and TRBJ2-3; D may be TRBD2 (7 bases). From germline, CDR1 is KGHDR and CDR2 SFDVKD. The CDR3 sequence is 15 residues long. V lost 9 bases and J 2 bases, leaving 17 bases between the germline ends. The CDR3 DNA reads as TGTGCCACCCGACGAGGGGGAGGGGACACAGATACGCAGTATTTT. It yields the protein CATRRGGGDTDTQYF.

J is TRBJ1-4 and V is TRBV10-3, with 9 bases fitting TRBD1. V was pared by 4 bases and J by 2 bases, with 8 bases of the junction left unmatched. The V gene's germline CDR1 is ENHRY and CDR2 SYGVKD. The CDR3 is made up of 17 amino acids. The DNA of the CDR3 is TGTGCCATCAGTGCCGGGACAGGGATGGCGACTAATGAAAAACTGTTTTTT. Translation: CAISAGTGMATNEKLFF.

CDR3 nucleotide sequence: TGTGCCAGCAGCCGGGACAGGGCCACTAACTATGGCTACACCTTC. Translated, it gives CASSRDRATNYGYTF. The V gene is TRBV11-2, the J gene TRBJ1-2, with 9 bases fitting TRBD1. Germline V CDR1 and CDR2: SGHAT, FQNNGV. V shed 5 bases, J shed 0 bases, and the junction held 4 bases outside the gene matches. CDR3 length: 15 residues.

The chain couples TRBV28 to TRBJ1-4; D might be TRBD1 (6 bases). Trimming stripped 7 bases from V and 0 bases from J, with 15 bases between. The germline CDR1 and CDR2 sequences are MDHEN and SYDVKM. This CDR3 contains 16 residues. CDR3 loop: CASTPHQGPTNEKLFF. The CDR3 nucleotides are TGTGCCAGCACCCCCCACCAGGGGCCAACTAATGAAAAACTGTTTTTT.

J is TRBJ2-1 and V is TRBV28; tentative D call: TRBD1 (5 bases). V was shortened by 4 bases and J by 4 bases, with 8 bases between the two germline ends. Germline V CDR1 and CDR2: MDHEN, SYDVKM. The CDR3 is made up of 13 amino acids. The CDR3 spells CASSWQGYNEQFF. CDR3 nucleotides: TGTGCCAGCAGTTGGCAGGGATACAATGAGCAGTTCTTC. The full variable domain, with the rest looked up from reference TRBV28 and TRBJ2-1, is DVKVTQSSRYLVKRTGEKVFLECVQDMDHENMFWYRQDPGLGLRLIYFSYDVKMKEKGDIPEGYSVSREKKERFSLILESASTNQTSMYLCASSWQGYNEQFFGPGTRLTVL.

The J gene is TRBJ2-7, the V gene TRBV6-2 or TRBV6-3; D ambiguous. Germline V gene sequence: CDR1 MNHEY, CDR2 SVGEGT. V shed 0 bases and J shed 1 base, with 10 bases lying between them. CDR3 length equals 15 residues. The CDR3 is CASSYSRLGSYEQYF. The CDR3 region has the DNA TGTGCCAGCAGTTACTCGAGGCTCGGTTCCTACGAGCAGTACTTC.

This rearrangement joins TRBV6-2 or TRBV6-3 to TRBJ2-7, with TRBD2 identical over 14 bases. The V and J ends lost 2 bases and 5 bases, in that order; junction bases with no gene match: 2. There are 15 residues in the CDR3. Germline assignment: CDR1 MNHEY and CDR2 SVGEGT. The CDR3 DNA sequence: TGTGCCAGCAGTTACCTGGGACTAGCGGGAGACGAGCAGTACTTC. As protein: CASSYLGLAGDEQYF.

This chain joins TRBV2 and TRBJ2-3, with TRBD2 identical over 14 bases. The CDR3 has 15 residues. Germline values: CDR1 SNHLY, CDR2 FYNNEI. V dropped 6 bases and J dropped 6; count of bases not matched to a gene: 5. The CDR3 coding sequence is TGTGCCAGCAGAACCGGGACTAGCGGGGGTGATACGCAGTATTTT. It specifies CASRTGTSGGDTQYF.

The V and J genes are TRBV21-1 and TRBJ2-1; the D call TRBD2 from the table was never checked on the DNA. TRBV21-1 is a known pseudogene. This CDR3 has 15 residues. In DNA, the CDR3 is TGTGCCAGCAGCAAAGCGAGCAATACCTACAATGAGCAGTTCTTC. This codes for CASSKASNTYNEQFF.

The V gene is TRBV27, the J gene TRBJ1-3; D not resolved. The CDR3 is 14 amino acids. The V end was cut by 6 bases, the J end by 2 bases, with 11 bases between. Germline values: CDR1 MNHEY, CDR2 SMNVEV (reference sequence). The CDR3 region is CASSRTEAGNTIYF. The CDR3 nucleotides are TGTGCCAGCAGCCGGACGGAGGCTGGAAACACCATATATTTT.

This chain connects TRBV6-1 to TRBJ1-1; D unclear. Germline-derived CDR1 and CDR2 are MNHNS and SASEGT. The V and J ends lost 2 bases and 5 bases respectively, with 15 bases between them. The CDR3 is made up of 15 amino acids. The CDR3 sequence: CASSELARMVTEAFF. CDR3 nucleotides: TGTGCCAGCAGTGAACTAGCACGGATGGTGACTGAAGCTTTCTTT.

The chain uses TRBV7-6 and TRBJ1-6; D is perhaps TRBD1 (6 bases). The V end was cut by 6 bases, the J end by 6 bases, with 21 bases between. Germline loops: CDR1 SGHVS, CDR2 FNYEAQ. The CDR3 runs to 17 residues. CDR3 DNA sequence: TGTGCCAGCAGTCCCGGTTCGGGCGCAGGGGCTAATTCACCCCTCCACTTT. It is translated as CASSPGSGAGANSPLHF.

Remarks on this clone: Within the sample, other DNA sequences also encode this same CDR3. This chain links TRBV19 with TRBJ1-2; 7 nucleotides match TRBD1. Germline lookup yields CDR1 LNHDA and CDR2 SQIVND (reference sequence). This CDR3 region has 14 residues. The trim removed 6 bases at V and 3 bases at J, leaving 7 bases unmatched. CDR3 loop: CASRRTGGDYGYTF. The CDR3 nucleotides read TGTGCCAGTAGACGGACAGGCGGGGACTATGGCTACACCTTC.

The chain has TRBV20-1 and TRBJ2-3; the D gene is possibly TRBD1 (5 bases). The CDR3 contains 11 residues. Germline loops: CDR1 DFQATT, CDR2 SNEGSKA (reference sequence). V gave up 6 bases and J gave up 6 bases, with 10 bases separating them. CDR3 sequence reads: CSASRDDTQYF. The CDR3 nucleotides read TGCAGTGCCAGCAGGGATGATACGCAGTATTTT.

The rearrangement uses TRBV29-1 and TRBJ1-1; D gene ambiguous. V was cut by 1 base and J by 3 bases, with 12 bases left in between. Germline CDR1 SQVTM, CDR2 ANQGSEA. The CDR3 contains 14 residues. The CDR3: CSVEVEGRDTEAFF. As DNA, the CDR3 is TGCAGCGTTGAAGTGGAGGGTCGGGACACTGAAGCTTTCTTT.

V and J are TRBV6-5 and TRBJ1-2; possibly TRBD1 for D (5 bases). V lost 6 bases and J 5 bases, leaving 16 bases between the germline ends. This CDR3 contains 14 residues. CDR1 MNHEY and CDR2 SVGAGI come from the germline V gene. CDR3 region: CASRVIKGDYGYTF. The DNA of the CDR3 is TGTGCCAGCAGGGTCATAAAAGGGGATTATGGCTACACCTTC.

This sequence joins TRBV6-5 and TRBJ2-2; 8 positions agree with TRBD1. There are 16 residues in the CDR3. Germline V gives CDR1 MNHEY, CDR2 SVGAGI. The junction had 12 bases not matched to a gene; V was cut back by 8 bases and J by 4 bases. CDR3 region: CASGSTRGQGTGELFF. The DNA of the CDR3 is TGTGCCAGCGGTTCAACCAGGGGGCAGGGCACCGGGGAGCTGTTTTTT.

The V and J genes are TRBV6-6 and TRBJ1-1; 7 bases agree with TRBD1. V lost 4 bases and J lost 11; bases outside the gene matches: 7. This CDR3 spans 12 amino acids. Per germline, CDR1 MNHNY and CDR2 SVGAGI (reference sequence). This CDR3 is CASSSPDRTAFF. DNA of the CDR3: TGTGCCAGCAGTTCTCCGGACAGGACGGCTTTCTTT.

The V call is TRBV7-2, the J call TRBJ2-3; no clear D. Trimming pared 6 bases from V and 2 bases from J, leaving 12 bases between. The CDR3 covers 14 residues. CDR1 is SGHTA and CDR2 is FQGNSA in the germline V gene. This chain's CDR3 is CASSRERSTDTQYF. CDR3 nucleotides: TGTGCCAGCAGTCGAGAGCGTTCCACAGATACGCAGTATTTT.

This chain uses TRBV29-1 with TRBJ1-4; 11 bases map to TRBD1. The trim removed 7 bases at V and 7 bases at J, leaving 5 bases unmatched. Germline loops: CDR1 SQVTM, CDR2 ANQGSEA. The CDR3 covers 13 residues. CDR3 sequence reads: CSGGTGGSEKLFF. As DNA, the CDR3 is TGCAGCGGGGGGACAGGGGGTAGTGAAAAACTGTTTTTT.

The rearrangement uses TRBV19 and TRBJ2-6; D remains unclear. There are 13 residues in the CDR3. Deletions cut 8 bases from V and 0 bases from J, with 5 bases between. Germline loops: CDR1 LNHDA, CDR2 SQIVND (reference sequence). CDR3 amino acids: CASGNSGANVLTF. As DNA, the CDR3 is TGTGCCAGTGGCAACTCTGGGGCCAACGTCCTGACTTTC.